The source of this T cell receptor beta chain is a study of T-cell reconstitution after alpha-beta-depleted transplantation in children. The study, taken as a whole, reports: A year post-transplant, T-cell counts and diversity derived mostly from newly produced T cells. Several patients had high TCRbeta diversity at day 60; it came from surviving recipient T cells and thymic progenitors. There were reportedly several hundred expanded graft clones from which alpha-beta T cells came about two months after transplant.

Germline lookup yields CDR1 SGHRS and CDR2 YFSETQ. This CDR3 has 12 amino acids. Between the trimmed V and J ends, which lost 3 bases and 5 bases, there was a span of 7 bases. Preparing the TCRbeta library involved the use of unique molecular identifiers. TCRdb re-derived calls from the PCR reads in MiXCR, one entry per CDR3 protein. The table records around 800,000 distinct CDR3 sequences, roughly 15% of them present only once. This clonotype was observed many times. As yet, its antigen is unknown. This sample comprised PBMCs, mostly from graft donor cells, obtained 360 days after TCRalphabeta/CD19-depleted stem cell transplant. The gene calls are TRBV5-1 and TRBJ2-3; no reliable D call. This clonotype was sampled from a male patient aged 10-17 years who had a stem cell transplant for acute lymphoblastic leukemia, so the T cells may come from the graft donor. The CDR3 region is CASSWDKDTQYF. CDR3 DNA sequence: TGCGCCAGCAGCTGGGATAAAGATACGCAGTATTTT.